The clone carrying this TCR beta chain has just a few counts. No antigen is known for it. The CDR3 contains 18 residues. J was trimmed by 2 bases and V by 1 base; bases with no gene match: 10. The germline CDR1 and CDR2 sequences are KGHSH and LQKENI. The sample belongs to a study of T cell repertoires in cytomegalovirus infection. TCRdb used MiXCR to reprocess the reads, holding one entry per CDR3 protein. The sample includes about half a million distinct CDR3 sequences, roughly a third seen only once; the top ten take about a sixth. This sequence joins TRBV18 and TRBJ2-3, with TRBD2 matching 9 bases. The origin of this receptor is a human donor in good health (CMV status not recorded). Some clones in this sample may be carry-over from other donors' samples. This sample comprised cultured PBMCs, obtained from culture after CMV antigen stimulation. The CDR3 nucleotides are TGTGCCAGCTCACCACGGGCTAGCGGGGCCGCTCCCACAGATACGCAGTATTTT. Protein sequence: CASSPRASGAAPTDTQYF.